The present T cell receptor (beta chain) was sequenced within a study of spatial heterogeneity in lung cancer. As for the study in general: TCR and UMI combinations that were unique each appeared, on average, more than ten times in raw reads. The study's findings and limits: Tumor TCRs that were ubiquitous and expanded showed up in blood more at resection than follow-up.

In the library, each TCR cDNA molecule bore its own unique molecular identifier. One entry per CDR3 protein results from TCRdb running MiXCR on the 5' RACE reads. Of about 90,000 distinct CDR3 sequences listed, around 10% are singletons. Germline CDR1 reads LNHDA; CDR2 reads SQIVND (reference sequence). With V trimmed by 6 bases and J by 4 bases, 5 bases remained unmatched. This CDR3 has 15 amino acids. Only a few counts were recorded for this clonotype. Its antigen is unidentified. Time point of the sample: sample taken at primary tumor resection. Sequencing of whole RNA from tumor, nontumor lung or frozen PBMC involved no sorting.

The V call is TRBV19, the J call TRBJ2-2; TRBD2 agrees at 10 bases. The sample was PBMCs, taken at surgery. The TCR sequence derives from a male donor with early-stage non-small cell lung cancer. CDR3 sequence reads: CASSATSGFTGELFF. CDR3 coding DNA: TGTGCCAGTAGCGCGACTAGCGGGTTCACCGGGGAGCTGTTTTTT.